The clone carrying this TCR beta chain was recorded once. The J segment lost 3 bases and the V segment lost 4 bases, leaving 8 bases of the junction unmatched. Germline CDR1 and CDR2: SQVTM and ANQGSEA. CDR3 length: 14 amino acids. The sample comes from a study of blood T cell repertoires in COVID-19. Across the whole study: Collection of acute and convalescent COVID-19 samples took place in the United States, Italy and Spain. Sources were T cells, B-cell-depleted T cells, or PBMCs; the material itself was cDNA or gDNA.

Study processing details: Quantification of nucleated cells was approximated via reference gene primer amplification. Profiled with immunoSEQ multiplex PCR; TCRdb holds only in-frame clones, not every one. The DNA was the basis for D and trimming; V, J and clone size are from that table. The data contain roughly 250,000 clones, approximately 86% of them singletons. This clonotype was sampled from a woman in her thirties with acute or convalescent COVID-19. Specimen: peripheral blood. The genes are TRBV29-1 and TRBJ2-5; the match to TRBD1 covers 7 bases. The CDR3 DNA follows: TGCAGCGTTGGACCCGTGACAGGGAAAGAGACCCAGTACTTC. It yields the protein CSVGPVTGKETQYF.